The entry below describes one T cell receptor (beta chain). Looked up from germline, CDR1 is SGHVS and CDR2 is FNYEAQ. V was clipped by 1 base and J by 5 bases, with 11 bases between them. There are 14 residues in the CDR3. 13 Jbeta primers and 60 Vbeta primers were used for the PCR. Here immunoSEQ multiplex PCR was the method, and the copy in TCRdb shows in-frame clones only, minus some. The top ten clones hold 3.5% to 5% of a sample with some 150,000 clones, about 80% of them seen once. This sample is drawn from a study of cytomegalovirus exposure and HLA in healthy donors. The specimen was PBMCs. The chain carries TRBV7-6 and TRBJ2-5; weak D call: TRBD2 (6 bases). The sequence was collected from a man aged 40-49 years in good health and CMV-seropositive. The DNA of the CDR3 is TGTGCCAGCAGCTTAGAATCACGGGGGGAGACCCAGTACTTC. Translating it yields CASSLESRGETQYF.